This record looks at one TCR beta chain sequence and its context. Germline V gene lookup returns CDR1 ENHRY and CDR2 SYGVKD. V was cut by 5 bases and J by 6 bases, with 11 bases left in between. The CDR3 sequence is 13 residues long. Repertoires were generated with immunoSEQ multiplex PCR, while TCRdb's copy carries only in-frame clones and drops some. Here the sample spans 250,000 to 350,000 clones, about 89% being singletons. The data were taken from a study of blood T cell repertoires in COVID-19. Overall study context: Nucleic acid was either cDNA or gDNA, and it came from T cells, B-cell-depleted T cells, or PBMCs.

The chain links TRBV10-3 to TRBJ2-1; D might be TRBD1 (5 bases). Sequenced: peripheral blood. The clonotype was recovered from a woman aged 50 to 60 who had recovered from COVID-19. The CDR3, as DNA: TGTGCCATCAGTAGTCTAGGGGCCAATGAGCAGTTCTTC. The encoded protein is CAISSLGANEQFF.